The 11 T cell receptor beta chains reported below all come from one sample, sequenced in a study of cytomegalovirus exposure and HLA in healthy donors. In the PCR, 60 Vbeta and 13 Jbeta primers were used. Data came from immunoSEQ multiplex PCR; TCRdb stores just in-frame clones and leaves some out. Here the sample spans around 140,000 clones, around three quarters being singletons. The sequencing sample was made of PBMCs. These receptors were collected from a male donor in good health and CMV-seropositive.

This chain joins TRBV5-1 and TRBJ1-3; 9 positions agree with TRBD1. Germline CDR1 reads SGHRS; CDR2 reads YFSETQ. CDR3 length: 16 amino acids. Trimming took 4 bases from V and 2 from J; bases not matched to a gene: 7. The CDR3 protein is CASSTGQGGAGNTIYF. The CDR3 region has the DNA TGCGCCAGCAGCACGGGACAGGGTGGCGCTGGAAACACCATATATTTT.

This chain joins TRBV30 and TRBJ2-1, with 12 positions matching TRBD1. The V and J ends lost 2 bases and 7 bases, in that order; junction bases with no gene match: 3. There are 14 residues in the CDR3. Germline V CDR1 and CDR2: GTSNPN, SVGIG (reference sequence). This CDR3 reads CAWSRDRGRNEQFF. CDR3 nucleotides: TGTGCCTGGAGTCGGGACAGGGGGCGAAATGAGCAGTTCTTC.

The chain couples TRBV5-6 to TRBJ2-1; TRBD1 matches at 8 bases. Germline values: CDR1 SGHDT, CDR2 YYEEEE. This CDR3 is 17 amino acids long. V lost 0 bases, J lost 7 bases, and 12 bases stayed unmatched. The CDR3 region is CASSLVMVTGAWNEQFF. The CDR3 DNA sequence: TGTGCCAGCAGCTTGGTCATGGTGACAGGGGCGTGGAATGAGCAGTTCTTC. Full variable domain (outside the CDR3, taken from reference TRBV5-6 and TRBJ2-1): DAGVTQSPTHLIKTRGQQVTLRCSPKSGHDTVSWYQQALGQGPQFIFQYYEEEERQRGNFPDRFSGHQFPNYSSELNVNALLLGDSALYLCASSLVMVTGAWNEQFFGPGTRLTVL.

The V call is TRBV6-6, the J call TRBJ2-5; TRBD1 might be the D (6 bases). The tail of the sequence fits TRBJ2-7 better, so the J call may be wrong. The CDR3 is made up of 13 amino acids. The germline CDR1 and CDR2 sequences are MNHNY and SVGAGI (reference sequence). CDR3 coding DNA: TGTGCCAGCAGTTACCAGGGGAGCAACGAGCAGTACTTC. Amino acids: CASSYQGSNEQYF.

In nucleotides, the CDR3 is TGTGCCAGCAGCTCCCCCTACCAGGGAGGGACGCAGTATTTT. Amino acids: CASSSPYQGGTQYF. The J gene is TRBJ2-3, the V gene TRBV7-2; 7 bases align to TRBD2. The V gene end was trimmed by 4 bases and the J gene end by 9 bases; junction bases not matched to a gene: 10. Germline V gives CDR1 SGHTA, CDR2 FQGNSA. The length of the CDR3 is 14 residues.

In regard to this clone: Compared with germline, one end of the junction differs, possibly owing to a read error. This rearrangement joins TRBV7-9 to TRBJ1-4, with D unclear. The CDR3 consists of 16 residues. Germline-derived CDR1 and CDR2 are SEHNR and FQNEAQ (reference sequence). The CDR3 sequence: CSSTNHLRGSGEKLFF. CDR3 DNA sequence: TGTTCCAGCACCAACCATCTCCGGGGAAGCGGTGAAAAACTGTTTTTT.

This rearrangement joins TRBV5-1 to TRBJ2-1; weak D call: TRBD2 (5 bases). The germline V and J ends were trimmed by 2 bases and 2 bases, with 8 bases remaining between them. Germline V gene lookup returns CDR1 SGHRS and CDR2 YFSETQ. The CDR3 contains 14 residues. The CDR3 nucleotides read TGCGCCAGCAGCTTCGAGGGAACCTACAATGAGCAGTTCTTC. It encodes CASSFEGTYNEQFF. Filled out from reference TRBV5-1 and TRBJ2-1, the complete variable domain reads KAGVTQTPRYLIKTRGQQVTLSCSPISGHRSVSWYQQTPGQGLQFLFEYFSETQRNKGNFPGRFSGRQFSNSRSEMNVSTLELGDSALYLCASSFEGTYNEQFFGPGTRLTVL.

The genes are TRBV30 and TRBJ2-5; a weak D match, TRBD1 (6 bases). The V gene lost 2 bases and the J gene lost 5 bases, with 15 bases spanning the gap. CDR3 length equals 14 residues. CDR1 is GTSNPN, CDR2 SVGIG, per germline (reference sequence). This CDR3 reads CAWSLTGLGETQYF. DNA of the CDR3: TGTGCCTGGAGTCTCACAGGGTTGGGTGAGACCCAGTACTTC.

The chain employs TRBV18 and TRBJ2-1; 7 nucleotides line up with TRBD2. The trim removed 0 bases at V and 5 bases at J, leaving 4 bases unmatched. Germline loops: CDR1 KGHSH, CDR2 LQKENI. The CDR3 covers 15 residues. The CDR3 nucleotides are TGTGCCAGCTCACCACCTTCGCGGGAGAACAATGAGCAGTTCTTC. Translating it yields CASSPPSRENNEQFF.

DNA for the CDR3: TGTGCCACCAGCAGAGATACGGAGCGGGGGGTTGGCTACACCTTC. The encoded protein is CATSRDTERGVGYTF. This sequence joins TRBV15 and TRBJ1-2, with D perhaps TRBD1 (5 bases). Germline V lookup: CDR1 LNHNV, CDR2 YYDKDF (reference sequence). This CDR3 has 15 amino acids. Trimming pared 0 bases from V and 7 bases from J, leaving 15 bases between.

This clone occurred a few times. This chain links TRBV9 with TRBJ2-7, with D possibly matching TRBD2 (5 bases). This CDR3 has 15 amino acids. V lost 0 bases and J 0 bases, leaving 10 bases between the germline ends. Looked up from germline, CDR1 is SGDLS and CDR2 is YYNGEE. CDR3 residues: CASSVADSSSYEQYF. The CDR3, as DNA: TGTGCCAGCAGCGTAGCGGACTCGAGCTCCTACGAGCAGTACTTC.